These 17 T cell receptor beta chains were sequenced from one sample in a study of Graves' ophthalmopathy and Graves' hyperthyroidism. Investigators amplified TCR beta CDR3 regions from RNA transcripts. An initial RT-PCR round employing HTBI primers preceded a second-round multiplex PCR. TCRdb called the multiplex PCR reads again in MiXCR, with one record for every CDR3 protein. The sample has about half a million distinct CDR3 sequences; approximately 14% are singletons. The sample was blood. These receptors were obtained from a woman in her twenties or thirties with Graves' ophthalmopathy.

This clonotype was recorded many times. V is TRBV19 and J is TRBJ1-5; D gene unclear. This CDR3 contains 13 residues. The V end was cut by 7 bases, the J end by 4 bases, with 11 bases between. Germline loops: CDR1 LNHDA, CDR2 SQIVND (reference sequence). The CDR3 nucleotides read TGTGCCAGTAAGCCCGCGGGGAATCAGCCCCAGCATTTT. Amino acid sequence: CASKPAGNQPQHF.

This clonotype was seen repeatedly, ten times or more. The J gene is TRBJ1-2, the V gene TRBV7-3; 7 bases are a match to TRBD1. The germline gives CDR1 SGHTA, CDR2 FQGTGA. V lost 3 bases to trimming and J lost 8 bases; unmatched junction nucleotides: 15. This CDR3 spans 16 amino acids. DNA for the CDR3: TGTGCCAGCAGCTTTGGAGGGAAGACAGGGAGTGACGGCTACACCTTC. This encodes CASSFGGKTGSDGYTF.

This clonotype was recorded at least ten times. CDR3 loop: CASSSLAGWADTQYF. CDR3 nucleotides: TGTGCCAGCAGTTCCCTAGCGGGTTGGGCAGATACGCAGTATTTT. The chain uses TRBV6-5 and TRBJ2-3, with 8 bases that match TRBD2. The CDR3 covers 15 residues. Per germline, CDR1 MNHEY and CDR2 SVGAGI. With V trimmed by 4 bases and J by 4 bases, 7 bases remained unmatched.

The V gene is TRBV28, the J gene TRBJ1-1, with D perhaps TRBD1 (5 bases). CDR3 size: 13 residues. The ends were cut back, 7 bases at V and 2 bases at J, with 11 bases in the middle. Germline values: CDR1 MDHEN, CDR2 SYDVKM. The CDR3 bases are TGTGCCAGCAAAGGGGTTCCCAACACTGAAGCTTTCTTT. This codes for CASKGVPNTEAFF.

The chain has TRBV19 and TRBJ2-5, with 7 bases aligning to TRBD1. V was pared by 4 bases and J by 2 bases, with 4 bases of the junction left unmatched. This CDR3 comprises 14 residues. Germline V gene sequence: CDR1 LNHDA, CDR2 SQIVND (reference sequence). The CDR3 region is CASSTTGRQETQYF. The CDR3 DNA reads as TGTGCCAGTAGTACGACAGGGCGTCAAGAGACCCAGTACTTC.

This clonotype has ten or more counts. This chain's CDR3 is CASSMSGRRVGELFF. Written as DNA, the CDR3 is TGTGCCAGCAGTATGAGCGGGAGGCGTGTCGGGGAGCTGTTTTTT. This sequence joins TRBV12-3 or TRBV12-4 and TRBJ2-2; 9 bases agree with TRBD2. The CDR3 extends over 15 amino acids. Trimming cost V 5 bases and J 7 bases; bases outside gene matches: 8.

This clonotype has a count of ten or more. The chain uses TRBV20-1 and TRBJ1-3; D possibly corresponds to TRBD1 (6 bases). Germline V gene data show CDR1 as DFQATT and CDR2 as SNEGSKA (reference sequence). Trimming took off 5 bases at V and 2 bases at J, with 10 bases between the two ends. This CDR3 has 13 residues. CDR3 amino acids: CSAARTAGNTIYF. In DNA form, the CDR3 reads TGCAGTGCTGCAAGGACAGCTGGAAACACCATATATTTT.

This clonotype occurred many times. The V and J genes are TRBV7-2 and TRBJ1-6; the D is unclear. CDR3 length: 15 residues. V lost 4 bases, J lost 9 bases, and 16 bases lay in between. CDR1 and CDR2 (germline): SGHTA, FQGNSA. The CDR3 is CASSYFRLEVSPLHF. In DNA form, the CDR3 reads TGTGCCAGCAGCTATTTTCGGCTGGAGGTTTCACCCCTCCACTTT.

The chain joins TRBV7-9 to TRBJ2-5; D not resolved. Trimming took 0 bases from V and 4 from J, leaving 9 bases between them. Germline-derived CDR1 and CDR2 are SEHNR and FQNEAQ (reference sequence). The CDR3 length is 14 residues. CDR3 in DNA: TGTGCCAGCAGCTTAGCGGGCGCCAGAGAGACCCAGTACTTC. This codes for CASSLAGARETQYF.

V is TRBV19 and J is TRBJ1-5, with D possibly matching TRBD1 (5 bases). The CDR3 spans 17 residues. Looked up from germline, CDR1 is LNHDA and CDR2 is SQIVND (reference sequence). V was pared by 5 bases and J by 3 bases, with 20 bases between. The CDR3 spells CASSPRGSSTLNQPQHF. The CDR3 region has the DNA TGTGCCAGTAGTCCTCGGGGGTCTTCAACCCTCAATCAGCCCCAGCATTTT.

In this sample, this clonotype turned up a few times. The CDR3 DNA reads as TGTGCCAGCAGCCACCGGGACAACACTGAAGCTTTCTTT. Protein product: CASSHRDNTEAFF. V gene TRBV3-1 combines with J gene TRBJ1-1; D might be TRBD1 (5 bases). The length of the CDR3 is 13 residues. Trimming pared 3 bases from V and 2 bases from J, leaving 7 bases between. CDR1 LGHDT and CDR2 YNNKEL come from the germline V gene (reference sequence).

Only a few counts were recorded for this clonotype. The J gene is TRBJ1-5, the V gene TRBV20-1; D is ambiguous. The CDR3 runs to 13 residues. The V end was cut by 6 bases, the J end by 3 bases, with 12 bases between. The germline V gene has CDR1 DFQATT and CDR2 SNEGSKA (reference sequence). The CDR3: CSAWRGINQPQHF. The CDR3 DNA follows: TGCAGTGCCTGGCGGGGAATCAATCAGCCCCAGCATTTT.

This clonotype came up a few times. The CDR3 sequence: CASSPQGASYNSPLHF. Here the CDR3 DNA reads TGTGCCAGCAGCCCACAGGGAGCCTCCTATAATTCACCCCTCCACTTT. The chain links TRBV6-1 to TRBJ1-6; D possibly corresponds to TRBD1 (6 bases). Germline V lookup: CDR1 MNHNS, CDR2 SASEGT. The CDR3 covers 16 residues. V was clipped by 6 bases and J by 0 bases, with 12 bases between them.

This clonotype occurred many times. The chain employs TRBV2 and TRBJ2-5; TRBD2 matches at 7 bases. With 6 bases clipped from V and 5 bases from J, the junction kept 6 bases outside the gene matches. Germline V gene sequence: CDR1 SNHLY, CDR2 FYNNEI. The CDR3 sequence is 13 residues long. In nucleotides, the CDR3 is TGTGCCAGCAGCGTTACTAGCGTCGAGACCCAGTACTTC. Its protein product is CASSVTSVETQYF.

Regarding this clonotype: Germline is not matched at one junction end, which may reflect a read error. The chain carries TRBV7-2 and TRBJ1-2, with 10 positions matching TRBD1. CDR1 and CDR2 (germline): SGHTA, FQGNSA. This CDR3 has 15 residues. In nucleotides, the CDR3 is TGTGCCAGCAGCCCCCGGACAGGGGGATCCTATGACTACACCTTC. Its translation is CASSPRTGGSYDYTF.

The chain recombines TRBV4-1 with TRBJ2-5; TRBD2 aligns across 10 bases. V lost 4 bases and J lost 4; bases outside the gene matches: 15. This CDR3 contains 18 residues. Germline lookup yields CDR1 MGHRA and CDR2 YSYEKL. The CDR3 coding sequence is TGCGCCAGCAGCCCCAAAAGGGGGCTAGCGGGAGTGGGAGAGACCCAGTACTTC. This sequence encodes CASSPKRGLAGVGETQYF.

The table lists this clonotype with many counts. The chain carries TRBV15 and TRBJ1-6; D ambiguous. The CDR3 covers 14 residues. Germline CDR1 reads LNHNV; CDR2 reads YYDKDF (reference sequence). Trimming took 0 bases from V and 13 from J, leaving 13 bases between them. CDR3: CATSRDYGIEPLHF. As DNA, the CDR3 is TGTGCCACCAGCAGAGATTACGGAATTGAGCCCCTCCACTTT.